This T cell receptor (beta chain) was sequenced during a study of T cell responses to AZD1222 COVID-19 vaccine. Whole-study findings and limits: Reports say nearly half of spike-specific TCRs go after unmutated variant regions.

The assay was immunoSEQ multiplex PCR, and TCRdb's table has in-frame clones only and misses some. The sample contains roughly 120,000 clones, about 90% of which appear only once. CDR1 LNHDA and CDR2 SQIVND come from the germline V gene (reference sequence). The CDR3 has 14 residues. The ends were cut back, 3 bases at V and 1 base at J, with 10 bases in the middle. With respect to this clone: Its target is unknown.

The clonotype was recovered from an adult who received the AZD1222 COVID-19 vaccine. The chain carries TRBV19 and TRBJ2-7, with D possibly TRBD1 on 5 matching bases. The sample in question was peripheral blood, obtained 28 days after the second AZD1222 dose. The CDR3 here is CASSITRASYEQYF. CDR3 DNA: TGTGCCAGTAGTATCACCAGGGCGTCCTACGAGCAGTACTTC.